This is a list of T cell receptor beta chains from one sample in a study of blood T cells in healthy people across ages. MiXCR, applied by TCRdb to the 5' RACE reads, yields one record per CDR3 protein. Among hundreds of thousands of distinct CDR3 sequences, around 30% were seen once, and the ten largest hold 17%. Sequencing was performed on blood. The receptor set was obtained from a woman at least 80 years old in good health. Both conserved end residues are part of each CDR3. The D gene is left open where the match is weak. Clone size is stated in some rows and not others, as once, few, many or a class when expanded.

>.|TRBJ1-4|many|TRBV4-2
TGTGCCAGCAGCCAAGATCTGACAACGTACCATGAAAAACTGTTTTTT
CASSQDLTTYHEKLFF
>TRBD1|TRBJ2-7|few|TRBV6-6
TGTGCCAGCAGGGACAGGGGTGCCTACAATGAGCAGTACTTC
CASRDRGAYNEQYF
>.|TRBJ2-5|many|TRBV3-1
TGTGCCAGCAGCCAAGGTGTGGCCGCCTCTCTGGTATCGACCCAGTACTTC
CASSQGVAASLVSTQYF
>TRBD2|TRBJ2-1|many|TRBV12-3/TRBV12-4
TGTGCCAGCAGCCTCCCGGGACTAGTCAATGAGCAGTTCTTC
CASSLPGLVNEQFF
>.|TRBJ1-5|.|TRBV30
TGTGCCTGGAGTGTAAGGGCCGATGGGCCCCAGCATTTT
CAWSVRADGPQHF
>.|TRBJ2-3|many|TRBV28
TGTGCCAGCCTCTCCATGGATACGCAGTATTTT
CASLSMDTQYF
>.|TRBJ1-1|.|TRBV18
TGTGCCAGCTCACCACAGTACCAGAAGAACACTGAAGCTTTCTTT
CASSPQYQKNTEAFF
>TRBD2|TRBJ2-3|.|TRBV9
TGTGCCAGCAGCGACAGAAGGCGGGGGACGAGCTTGGATGCGCAGTATTTT
CASSDRRRGTSLDAQYF
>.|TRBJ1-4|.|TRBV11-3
TGTGCCAGCAGCTTATCACAGGGTTCGTTTAATGAAAAACTGTTTTTT
CASSLSQGSFNEKLFF
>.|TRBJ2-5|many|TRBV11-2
TGTGCCAGCAGCTTAGATTCCTACAGGCTAGCAGTACAAGAGACCCAGTACTTC
CASSLDSYRLAVQETQYF
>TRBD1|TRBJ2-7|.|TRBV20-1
TGCAGTGTTGCCGGGACAGTTTCCTACGAGCAGTACTTC
CSVAGTVSYEQYF
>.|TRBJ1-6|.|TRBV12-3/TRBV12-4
TGTGCCAGCAGTTTATACGGGGGGACGGATTCACCCCTCCACTTT
CASSLYGGTDSPLHF
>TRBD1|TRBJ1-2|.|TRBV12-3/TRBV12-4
TGTGCCAGCACTAAGGGCAGGGGGCCAGATGGCTACACCTTC
CASTKGRGPDGYTF
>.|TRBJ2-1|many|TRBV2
TGTGCCAGCAGAGATATTACAGAGTACAATGAGCAGTTCTTC
CASRDITEYNEQFF
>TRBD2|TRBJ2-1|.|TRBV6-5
TGTGCCAGCAGTTACTCGGCGAGGCTAGCGGGGGGGGCAATGTTTGGTGAGCAGTTCTTC
CASSYSARLAGGAMFGEQFF
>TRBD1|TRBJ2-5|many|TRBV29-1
TGCAGCGTTGCGCTCACAGGGGGCGGAGAGACCCAGTACTTC
CSVALTGGGETQYF
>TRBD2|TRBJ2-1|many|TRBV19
TGTGCCAGTAGTATTCCTAGCGGGGGGGACAATGAGCAGTTCTTC
CASSIPSGGDNEQFF
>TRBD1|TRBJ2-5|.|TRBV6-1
TGTGCCAGCAGGAGGGGGCTCTGGGAGACCCAGTACTTC
CASRRGLWETQYF
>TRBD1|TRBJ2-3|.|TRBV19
TGTGCCAGTAGTATACCACACAGGGGCGCAGATACGCAGTATTTT
CASSIPHRGADTQYF
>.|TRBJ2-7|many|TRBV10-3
TGTGCCATCAGTGAACAGGGTTATTACGAGCAGTACTTC
CAISEQGYYEQYF
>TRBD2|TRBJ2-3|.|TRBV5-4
TGTGCCTGCAGCATGGGACTAGCGGGGGTTACAGATACGCAGTATTTT
CACSMGLAGVTDTQYF
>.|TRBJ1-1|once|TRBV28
TGTGCCAGCAGCCCATTCAATTCAGGGGCAGGCGACACTGAAGCTTTCTTT
CASSPFNSGAGDTEAFF
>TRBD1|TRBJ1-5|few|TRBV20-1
TGCAGTGCTAGAGTGGGGACAGGGGGCTATACTGAGCCCCAGCATTTT
CSARVGTGGYTEPQHF
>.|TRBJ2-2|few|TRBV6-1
TGTGCCAGCAGTTTACTCAGGGGTCCCGGGGAGCTGTTTTTT
CASSLLRGPGELFF
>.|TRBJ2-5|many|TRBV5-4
TGTGCCAGCAGCTTAAATAGGGGCGGCCAAGAGACCCAGTACTTC
CASSLNRGGQETQYF
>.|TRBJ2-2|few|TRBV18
TGTGCCAGCTCACCGAGTCAAGAGACCGGGGAGCTGTTTTTT
CASSPSQETGELFF
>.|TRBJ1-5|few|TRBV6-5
TGTGCCACCATGAGGGGTTTGAATCAGCCCCAGCATTTT
CATMRGLNQPQHF
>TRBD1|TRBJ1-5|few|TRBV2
TGTGCCAGCAGGTGGGGACAGAATAGCAATCAGCCCCAGCATTTT
CASRWGQNSNQPQHF
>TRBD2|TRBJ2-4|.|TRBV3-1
TGTGCCAGCAGGACTAGCGGGGGCGGTGGCAAAAACATTCAGTACTTC
CASRTSGGGGKNIQYF
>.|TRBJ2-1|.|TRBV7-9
TGTGCCAGCAGCTTAGTTACTAGTGGGACAAAGTACAATGAGCAGTTCTTC
CASSLVTSGTKYNEQFF
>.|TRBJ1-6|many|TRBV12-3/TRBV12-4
TGTGCCAGCAGATTCCCCAGAGGGAATTCACCCCTCCACTTT
CASRFPRGNSPLHF
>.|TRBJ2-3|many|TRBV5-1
TGCGCCAGCAGCTTGTCTGTATCGAATACGCAGTATTTT
CASSLSVSNTQYF
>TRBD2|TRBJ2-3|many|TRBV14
TGTGCCAGCAGCCTACTAGCGGTCCCAGATACGCAGTATTTT
CASSLLAVPDTQYF
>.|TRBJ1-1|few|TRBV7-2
TGTGCCAGCAGCCTTAAGGGGTCAGGCAGTGAAGCTTTCTTT
CASSLKGSGSEAFF
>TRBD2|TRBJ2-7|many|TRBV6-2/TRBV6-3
TGTGCCAGCAGTTACTCGATCGGGGGGACCTACGAGCAGTACTTC
CASSYSIGGTYEQYF
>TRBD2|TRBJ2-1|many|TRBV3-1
TGTGCCAGCAGCCAAGGGTTTAGCGGGGGGGCTTGGCAGTTCTTC
CASSQGFSGGAWQFF
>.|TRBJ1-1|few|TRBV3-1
TGTGCCAGCAGCTACGGCCGAGGGAGGAACACTGAAGCTTTCTTT
CASSYGRGRNTEAFF
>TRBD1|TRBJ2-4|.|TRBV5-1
TGCGCCAGCAGCCGAACTCCGGGGACAGAAAAAAACATTCAGTACTTC
CASSRTPGTEKNIQYF
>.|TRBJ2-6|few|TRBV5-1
TGCGCCAGCAGCTCGGCTGTTCAAAGCTCTGGGGCCAACGTCCTGACTTTC
CASSSAVQSSGANVLTF
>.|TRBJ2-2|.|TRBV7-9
TGTGCCAGCAGCCCACAACTGGGGGACACCGGGGAGCTGTTTTTT
CASSPQLGDTGELFF